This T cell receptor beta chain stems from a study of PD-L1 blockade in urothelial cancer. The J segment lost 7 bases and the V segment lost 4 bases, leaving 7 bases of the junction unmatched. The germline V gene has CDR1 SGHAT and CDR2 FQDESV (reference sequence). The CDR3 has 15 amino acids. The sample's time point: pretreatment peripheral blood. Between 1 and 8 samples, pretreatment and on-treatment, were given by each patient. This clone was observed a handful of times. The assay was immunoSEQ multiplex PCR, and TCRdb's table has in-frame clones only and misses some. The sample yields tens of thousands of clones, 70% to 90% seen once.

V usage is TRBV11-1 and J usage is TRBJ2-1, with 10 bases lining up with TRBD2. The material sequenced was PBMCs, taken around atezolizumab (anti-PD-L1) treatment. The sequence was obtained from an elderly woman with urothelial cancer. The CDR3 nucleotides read TGTGCCAGCAGCTCGAGCGGGAGGGCCTTGAATGAGCAGTTCTTC. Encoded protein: CASSSSGRALNEQFF.